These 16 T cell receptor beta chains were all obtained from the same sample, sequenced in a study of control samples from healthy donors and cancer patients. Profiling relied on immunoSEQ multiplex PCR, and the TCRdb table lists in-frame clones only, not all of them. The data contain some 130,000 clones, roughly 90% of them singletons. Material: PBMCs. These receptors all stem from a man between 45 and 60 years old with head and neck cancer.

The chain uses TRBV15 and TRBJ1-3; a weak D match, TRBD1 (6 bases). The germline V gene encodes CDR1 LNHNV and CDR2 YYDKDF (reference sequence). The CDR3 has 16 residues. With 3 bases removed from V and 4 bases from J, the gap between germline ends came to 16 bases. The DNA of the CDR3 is TGTGCCACCAGCAGGAACGGGGGGCTGAAGGGAAACACCATATATTTT. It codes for CATSRNGGLKGNTIYF.

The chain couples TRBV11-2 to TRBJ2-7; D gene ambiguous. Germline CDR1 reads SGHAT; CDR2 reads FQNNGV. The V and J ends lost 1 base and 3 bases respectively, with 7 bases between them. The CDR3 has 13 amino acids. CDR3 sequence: CASSLAANYEQYF. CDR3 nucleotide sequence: TGTGCCAGCAGCTTAGCAGCCAACTACGAGCAGTACTTC.

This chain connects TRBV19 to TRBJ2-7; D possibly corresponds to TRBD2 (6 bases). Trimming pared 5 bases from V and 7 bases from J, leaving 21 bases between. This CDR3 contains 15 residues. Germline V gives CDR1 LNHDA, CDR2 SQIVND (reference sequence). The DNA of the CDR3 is TGTGCCAGTAGTCCCCGAGCGGGTCTCTCTGGGGAGCAGTACTTC. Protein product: CASSPRAGLSGEQYF.

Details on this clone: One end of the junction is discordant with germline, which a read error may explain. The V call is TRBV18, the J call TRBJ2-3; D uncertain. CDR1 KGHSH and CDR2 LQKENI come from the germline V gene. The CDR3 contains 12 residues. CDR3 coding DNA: TGTGCCAGCTCACCGTCGGCTGGGCCCCAGTGTTTT. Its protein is CASSPSAGPQCF.

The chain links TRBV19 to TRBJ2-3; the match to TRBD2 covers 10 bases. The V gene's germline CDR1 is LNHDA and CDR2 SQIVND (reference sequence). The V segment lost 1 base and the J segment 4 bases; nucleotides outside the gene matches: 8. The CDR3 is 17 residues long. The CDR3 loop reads CASSIVGTSEASDTQYF. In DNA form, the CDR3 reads TGTGCCAGTAGTATAGTTGGGACTAGCGAGGCCTCAGATACGCAGTATTTT.

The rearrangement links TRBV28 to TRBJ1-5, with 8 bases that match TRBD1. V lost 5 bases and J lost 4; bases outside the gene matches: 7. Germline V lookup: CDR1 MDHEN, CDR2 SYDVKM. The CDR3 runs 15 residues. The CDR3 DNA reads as TGTGCCAGCAGTGCGCCACAGGGGGGGAATCAGCCCCAGCATTTT. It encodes CASSAPQGGNQPQHF.

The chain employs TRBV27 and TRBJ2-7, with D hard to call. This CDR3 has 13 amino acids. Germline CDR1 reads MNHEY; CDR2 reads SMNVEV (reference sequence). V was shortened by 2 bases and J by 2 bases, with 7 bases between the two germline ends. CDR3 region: CASSLRDAYEQYF. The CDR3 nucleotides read TGTGCCAGCAGTTTACGTGACGCCTACGAGCAGTACTTC.

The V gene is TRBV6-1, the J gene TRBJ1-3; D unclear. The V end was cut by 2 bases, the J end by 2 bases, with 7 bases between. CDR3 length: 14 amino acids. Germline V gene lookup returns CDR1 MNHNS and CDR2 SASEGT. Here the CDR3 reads CASSELSTGNTIYF. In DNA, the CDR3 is TGTGCCAGCAGTGAATTGTCTACTGGAAACACCATATATTTT.

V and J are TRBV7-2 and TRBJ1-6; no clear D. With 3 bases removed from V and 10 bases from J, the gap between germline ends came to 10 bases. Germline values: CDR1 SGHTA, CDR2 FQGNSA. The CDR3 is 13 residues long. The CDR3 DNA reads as TGTGCCAGCAGCTTTCGGGCCCTATCACCCCTCCACTTT. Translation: CASSFRALSPLHF.

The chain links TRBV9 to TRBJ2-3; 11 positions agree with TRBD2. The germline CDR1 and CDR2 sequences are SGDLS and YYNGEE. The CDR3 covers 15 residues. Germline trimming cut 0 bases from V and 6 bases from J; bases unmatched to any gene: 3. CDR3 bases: TGTGCCAGCAGCGTAGGACTAGCGGGGCCCGATACGCAGTATTTT. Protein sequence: CASSVGLAGPDTQYF.

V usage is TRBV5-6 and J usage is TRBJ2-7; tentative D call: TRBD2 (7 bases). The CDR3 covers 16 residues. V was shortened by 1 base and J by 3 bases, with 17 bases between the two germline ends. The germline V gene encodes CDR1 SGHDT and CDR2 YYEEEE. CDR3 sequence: CASSLSGGNAHYEQYF. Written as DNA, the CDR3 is TGTGCCAGCAGCTTGTCGGGGGGCAATGCACACTACGAGCAGTACTTC. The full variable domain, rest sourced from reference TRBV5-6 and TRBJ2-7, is DAGVTQSPTHLIKTRGQQVTLRCSPKSGHDTVSWYQQALGQGPQFIFQYYEEEERQRGNFPDRFSGHQFPNYSSELNVNALLLGDSALYLCASSLSGGNAHYEQYFGPGTRLTVT.

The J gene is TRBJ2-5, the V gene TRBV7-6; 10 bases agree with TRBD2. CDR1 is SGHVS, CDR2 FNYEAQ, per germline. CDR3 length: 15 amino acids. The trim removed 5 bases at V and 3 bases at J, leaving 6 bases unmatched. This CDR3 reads CASSPLAGAKETQYF. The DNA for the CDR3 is TGTGCCAGCAGCCCTCTAGCGGGGGCCAAAGAGACCCAGTACTTC.

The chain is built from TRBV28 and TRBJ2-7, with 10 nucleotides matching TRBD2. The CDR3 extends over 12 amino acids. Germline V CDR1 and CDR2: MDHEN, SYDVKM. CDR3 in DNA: TGTGTTACTAGCGGGGCATCCTACGAGCAGTACTTC. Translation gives CVTSGASYEQYF.

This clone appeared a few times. Written as DNA, the CDR3 is TGTGCCATCAGGAAGGGGCTTGGAGGAGACACCGGGGAGCTGTTTTTT. Amino acids: CAIRKGLGGDTGELFF. This chain uses TRBV10-3 with TRBJ2-2; D is perhaps TRBD1 or TRBD2 (5 bases each). The CDR3 covers 16 residues. Germline V gene sequence: CDR1 ENHRY, CDR2 SYGVKD. V lost 6 bases and J 3 bases, leaving 17 bases between the germline ends.

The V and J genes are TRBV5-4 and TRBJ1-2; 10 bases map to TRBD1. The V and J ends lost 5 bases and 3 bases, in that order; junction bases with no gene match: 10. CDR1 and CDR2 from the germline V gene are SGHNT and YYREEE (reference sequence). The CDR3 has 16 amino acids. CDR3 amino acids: CASRDWDRGGDYGYTF. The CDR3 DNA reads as TGTGCCAGCAGAGATTGGGACAGGGGAGGCGACTATGGCTACACCTTC. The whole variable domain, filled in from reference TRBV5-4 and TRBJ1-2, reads ETGVTQSPTHLIKTRGQQVTLRCSSQSGHNTVSWYQQALGQGPQFIFQYYREEENGRGNFPPRFSGLQFPNYSSELNVNALELDDSALYLCASRDWDRGGDYGYTFGSGTRLTVV.

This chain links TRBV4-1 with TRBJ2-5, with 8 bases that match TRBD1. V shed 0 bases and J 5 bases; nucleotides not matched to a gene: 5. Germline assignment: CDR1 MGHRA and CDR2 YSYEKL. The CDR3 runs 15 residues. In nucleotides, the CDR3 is TGCGCCAGCAGCCAAGACAGGGGGCGAACGGAGACCCAGTACTTC. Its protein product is CASSQDRGRTETQYF.